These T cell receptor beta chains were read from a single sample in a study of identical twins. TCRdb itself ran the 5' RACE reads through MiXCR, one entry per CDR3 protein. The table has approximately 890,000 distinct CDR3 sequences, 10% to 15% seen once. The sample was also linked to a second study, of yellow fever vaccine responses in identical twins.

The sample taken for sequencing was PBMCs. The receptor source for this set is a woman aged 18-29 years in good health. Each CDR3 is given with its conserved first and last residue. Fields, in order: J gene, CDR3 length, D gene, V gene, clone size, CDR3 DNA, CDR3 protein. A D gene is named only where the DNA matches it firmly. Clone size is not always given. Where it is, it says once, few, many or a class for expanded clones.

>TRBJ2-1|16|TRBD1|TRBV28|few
TGTGCCAGCAGGCCAGTCCGGGACAGGGGGCGAGATGAGCAGTTCTTC
CASRPVRDRGRDEQFF
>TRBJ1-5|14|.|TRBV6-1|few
TGTGCCAGCAGGTTGCTGGGGGTTAGTCAGCCCCAGCATTTT
CASRLLGVSQPQHF
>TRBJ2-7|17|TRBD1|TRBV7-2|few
TGTGCCAGCAGCTTAGCCAAGCCTTGGACAGGATCCTACGAGCAGTACTTC
CASSLAKPWTGSYEQYF
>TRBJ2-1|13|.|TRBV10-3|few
TGTGCCATCATGTCATTACAAAACAATGAGCAGTTCTTC
CAIMSLQNNEQFF
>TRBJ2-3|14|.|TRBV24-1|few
TGTGCCACCAGTGGTGCCGGGATCACAGATACGCAGTATTTT
CATSGAGITDTQYF
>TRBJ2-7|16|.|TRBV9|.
TGTGCCAGCAGCGTAGAGTCGCGAGTGGGCACCTACGAGCAGTACTTC
CASSVESRVGTYEQYF
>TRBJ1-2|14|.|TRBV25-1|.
TGTGCCAGCAGTGAAGGCGGGACATTATATGGCTACACCTTC
CASSEGGTLYGYTF
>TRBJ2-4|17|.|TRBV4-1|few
TGCGCCAGCAGCCAACCTTGGGGACCCGGGAGTAAAAACATTCAGTACTTC
CASSQPWGPGSKNIQYF
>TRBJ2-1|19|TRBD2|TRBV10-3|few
TGTGCCATCAGCTTCTCCGGGACTAGCGGGAATAGCTCCTACAATGAGCAGTTCTTC
CAISFSGTSGNSSYNEQFF
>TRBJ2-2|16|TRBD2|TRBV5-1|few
TGCGCCAGCAGCTTTATAGGCGGGAGTAGTACCGGGGAGCTGTTTTTT
CASSFIGGSSTGELFF
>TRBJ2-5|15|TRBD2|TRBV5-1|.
TGCGCCAGCAGCTTGTCTAGCGGGAGTGTTGAGACCCAGTACTTC
CASSLSSGSVETQYF
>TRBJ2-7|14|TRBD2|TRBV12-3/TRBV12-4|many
TGTGCCAGCAGAACCCTAGCGGGAGCGGGGGAGCAGTACTTC
CASRTLAGAGEQYF
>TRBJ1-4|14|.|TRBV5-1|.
TGCGCCAGCAGCGCGAGTGGGACACCTGAAAAACTGTTTTTT
CASSASGTPEKLFF
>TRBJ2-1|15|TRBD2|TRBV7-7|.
TGTGCCAGCAGCAAAATAGCGGGGGGCTACAATGAGCAGTTCTTC
CASSKIAGGYNEQFF
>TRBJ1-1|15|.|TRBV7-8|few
TGTGCCAGCAGCCGCCCTGCACAGAGGAACACTGAAGCTTTCTTT
CASSRPAQRNTEAFF
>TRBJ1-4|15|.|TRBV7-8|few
TGTGCCAGCAGCGTAACCGGGGGTAGGAGTGAAAAACTGTTTTTT
CASSVTGGRSEKLFF